These 18 T cell receptor beta chains originate from one sample sequenced in a study of cytomegalovirus exposure and HLA in healthy donors. PCR amplification relied on 60 Vbeta primers (plus 13 Jbeta primers). Repertoires were generated with immunoSEQ multiplex PCR, while TCRdb's copy carries only in-frame clones and drops some. The repertoire includes around 150,000 clones, 80% of them detected once, and approximately 10% sits in the top ten. Sequencing was performed on PBMCs. These receptors were collected from a man aged 18 to 30 in good health and CMV-seropositive.

V is TRBV4-3 and J is TRBJ2-1, with a tentative D call TRBD2 (5 bases). CDR1 and CDR2 from the germline V gene are LGHNA and YSLEER. The CDR3 consists of 15 residues. Deletions cut 4 bases from V and 0 bases from J, with 10 bases between. The CDR3: CASSRGLSSYNEQFF. Written as DNA, the CDR3 is TGCGCCAGCAGCCGAGGGTTGAGCTCCTACAATGAGCAGTTCTTC.

The V and J genes are TRBV27 and TRBJ2-6; D not resolved. The CDR3 runs 15 residues. Trimming stripped 0 bases from V and 4 bases from J, with 7 bases between. CDR1 is MNHEY, CDR2 SMNVEV, per germline (reference sequence). The CDR3 region has the DNA TGTGCCAGCAGTTTATCGGCGGCGGGGGCCAACGTCCTGACTTTC. Translated: CASSLSAAGANVLTF.

This clone was detected once. The CDR3: CAISRDRQGIQYF. The CDR3 DNA reads TGTGCCATCAGTAGGGACAGGCAGGGCATTCAGTACTTC. The rearrangement uses TRBV10-3 and TRBJ2-4; 8 nucleotides match TRBD1. The CDR3 contains 13 residues. V lost 5 bases, J lost 9 bases, and 6 bases stayed unmatched. Germline CDR1 is ENHRY and CDR2 is SYGVKD.

This chain links TRBV4-2 with TRBJ2-7, with 7 bases identical to TRBD1. The germline CDR1 and CDR2 sequences are LGHNA and YNFKEQ. The CDR3 is 15 amino acids. V lost 0 bases, J lost 2 bases, and 4 bases stayed unmatched. In nucleotides, the CDR3 is TGTGCCAGCAGCCAAGATGGGGGACAGACCTACGAGCAGTACTTC. Amino acid sequence: CASSQDGGQTYEQYF.

The chain employs TRBV27 and TRBJ2-6; no definite D call. This CDR3 contains 14 residues. The V gene lost 3 bases and the J gene lost 2 bases, with 5 bases spanning the gap. In germline, CDR1 is MNHEY, CDR2 SMNVEV (reference sequence). CDR3 protein: CASSFSTGANVLTF. The CDR3, as DNA: TGTGCCAGCAGTTTCAGTACTGGGGCCAACGTCCTGACTTTC.

This clone was detected a few times. J is TRBJ2-2 and V is TRBV6-1, with TRBD2 as a possible D gene (7 bases). This CDR3 region has 15 residues. The germline V gene encodes CDR1 MNHNS and CDR2 SASEGT. Trimming stripped 6 bases from V and 4 bases from J, with 15 bases between. CDR3 loop: CASSLGGPGTGELFF. For the CDR3, the DNA is TGTGCCAGCAGCTTGGGGGGGCCGGGCACCGGGGAGCTGTTTTTT.

The gene calls are TRBV10-2 and TRBJ2-3; D remains unclear. The CDR3 is 14 amino acids. V was clipped by 8 bases and J by 5 bases, with 17 bases between them. CDR1 WSHSY and CDR2 SAAADI come from the germline V gene. CDR3 amino acids: CASASLIYLDTQYF. For the CDR3, the DNA is TGCGCCAGCGCCTCTCTTATCTATTTAGATACGCAGTATTTT.

For the CDR3, the DNA is TGTGCCAGCTCACGGGAGGACTATGGCTACACCTTC. This translates into CASSREDYGYTF. The chain employs TRBV18 and TRBJ1-2; no reliable D call. The V end lost 4 bases, the J end lost 3 bases, and 6 bases lay between the germline ends. This CDR3 has 12 residues. Per the germline V gene, CDR1 is KGHSH and CDR2 is LQKENI.

The chain carries TRBV6-6 and TRBJ2-2; 10 nucleotides align to TRBD1. V lost 11 bases to trimming and J lost 4 bases; unmatched junction nucleotides: 10. CDR1 and CDR2 (germline): MNHNY, SVGAGI (reference sequence). The CDR3 contains 15 residues. The CDR3 region is CAGASRTGGTGELFF. CDR3 bases: TGTGCCGGGGCATCACGGACAGGGGGCACCGGGGAGCTGTTTTTT.

The V and J genes are TRBV27 and TRBJ1-2; D remains unclear. The germline V and J ends were trimmed by 4 bases and 1 base, with 10 bases remaining between them. There are 14 residues in the CDR3. CDR1 and CDR2 (germline): MNHEY, SMNVEV (reference sequence). CDR3 amino acids: CASSSLTLNYGYTF. CDR3 DNA: TGTGCCAGCAGTTCCTTGACACTTAACTATGGCTACACCTTC.

This chain connects TRBV10-2 to TRBJ2-7; 10 nucleotides agree with TRBD1. Germline values: CDR1 WSHSY, CDR2 SAAADI. V was clipped by 3 bases and J by 7 bases; unmatched bases: 12. This CDR3 is 16 amino acids long. As DNA, the CDR3 is TGCGCCAGCAGTGACACCCAAATCGGGGACAGGGGTGAGCAGTACTTC. This translates into CASSDTQIGDRGEQYF.

The gene calls are TRBV10-2 and TRBJ1-1; 7 bases map to TRBD1. V gave up 6 bases and J gave up 4 bases; unmatched junction bases: 11. Germline-derived CDR1 and CDR2 are WSHSY and SAAADI. The CDR3 has 15 amino acids. For the CDR3, the DNA is TGCGCCAGCAGAGTTTCCGACAGGGCCGGCACTGAAGCTTTCTTT. It encodes CASRVSDRAGTEAFF.

This clone came up a few times. J is TRBJ2-1 and V is TRBV7-9; possible D gene TRBD2, 6 bases. Germline loops: CDR1 SEHNR, CDR2 FQNEAQ (reference sequence). Trimming removed 4 bases from V and 10 bases from J, with 11 bases in between. This CDR3 has 12 amino acids. CDR3 DNA: TGTGCCAGCAGCTCCTTTGGGGGGGAGCAGTTCTTC. It translates to CASSSFGGEQFF.

About this clone itself: Without the conserved terminal phenylalanine or tryptophan, this CDR3 likely stems from a read error. J is TRBJ1-6 and V is TRBV7-8; a possible D gene is TRBD1 (6 bases). This CDR3 region has 16 residues. The V gene's germline CDR1 is SGHVS and CDR2 FQNEAQ. Deletions cut 1 base from V and 9 bases from J, with 16 bases between. CDR3 residues: CASSLVAGVVGSPLHL. The CDR3 DNA sequence: TGTGCCAGCAGCTTAGTGGCAGGGGTAGTTGGTTCACCCCTCCACCTT.

This chain joins TRBV5-4 and TRBJ2-3; the D gene is possibly TRBD2 (7 bases). Germline loops: CDR1 SGHNT, CDR2 YYREEE (reference sequence). This CDR3 comprises 14 residues. Trimming shortened V by 5 bases and J by 4 bases, and 14 bases separated the two germline ends. The chain's CDR3 is CASRQWGGADTQYF. The CDR3 DNA is TGTGCCAGCAGGCAATGGGGGGGCGCAGATACGCAGTATTTT.

This clone occurred a few times. V is TRBV6-5 and J is TRBJ1-2, with 10 bases aligning to TRBD1. Germline V CDR1 and CDR2: MNHEY, SVGAGI. After removal of 2 bases from V and 2 bases from J, the junction contained 2 bases not matched to a gene. The CDR3 runs to 15 residues. The CDR3 loop is CASSYRDRGNYGYTF. The CDR3 nucleotides read TGTGCCAGCAGTTACCGGGACAGGGGCAACTATGGCTACACCTTC.

The chain is built from TRBV4-3 and TRBJ2-7; weak D call: TRBD2 (6 bases). The CDR3 covers 16 residues. Germline CDR1 is LGHNA and CDR2 is YSLEER. V lost 2 bases and J 1 base, leaving 15 bases between the germline ends. The CDR3 spells CASSQSRGSNSYEQYF. The CDR3 DNA follows: TGCGCCAGCAGCCAATCCCGGGGGTCCAATTCCTACGAGCAGTACTTC.

The J gene is TRBJ2-3, the V gene TRBV27; tentative D call: TRBD1 (5 bases). V was clipped by 6 bases and J by 2 bases, with 18 bases between them. The length of the CDR3 is 16 residues. The germline gives CDR1 MNHEY, CDR2 SMNVEV (reference sequence). This chain's CDR3 is CASRTLVGPLTDTQYF. The CDR3 nucleotides read TGTGCCAGCAGGACTCTAGTGGGGCCGCTCACAGATACGCAGTATTTT.